Each of the 29 T cell receptor beta chains below was sequenced from the same sample in a study of shared clonotypes between healthy human individuals. The data were produced by immunoSEQ multiplex PCR, yet TCRdb's version contains in-frame clones alone and is incomplete. The profile shows roughly 2 million clones, under 97% of them singletons. The material sequenced was naive CD4+ T cells sorted from blood. The subset is: CD45RA+ positively selected. The receptors were sampled from a man between 18 and 29 years old in good health.

This chain links TRBV30 with TRBJ2-7, with 7 bases lining up with TRBD1. This CDR3 contains 16 residues. Germline V gene data show CDR1 as GTSNPN and CDR2 as SVGIG (reference sequence). V lost 3 bases, J lost 0 bases, and 11 bases stayed unmatched. The CDR3 nucleotides read TGTGCCTGGAGGGATTGGGGCAGGGGGAGCTCCTACGAGCAGTACTTC. Its protein is CAWRDWGRGSSYEQYF.

The V and J genes are TRBV27 and TRBJ2-7, with 10 bases fitting TRBD2. Germline V lookup: CDR1 MNHEY, CDR2 SMNVEV (reference sequence). This CDR3 comprises 18 residues. Trimming took 5 bases from V and 1 from J; bases not matched to a gene: 14. The CDR3 sequence is CASSQHRGSGRGSYEQYF. The CDR3 bases are TGTGCCAGCAGTCAACATCGGGGGAGCGGGAGGGGGTCCTACGAGCAGTACTTC.

J is TRBJ2-2 and V is TRBV5-1; D remains ambiguous. The V gene's germline CDR1 is SGHRS and CDR2 YFSETQ. The CDR3 contains 12 residues. Trimming removed 4 bases from V and 3 bases from J, with 4 bases in between. Written as DNA, the CDR3 is TGCGCCAGCAGCGGGGACACCGGGGAGCTGTTTTTT. This gives the protein CASSGDTGELFF.

CDR3 DNA: TGTGCCAGCAACCCCGACAGGGAAAATACGCAGTATTTT. Its translation: CASNPDRENTQYF. J is TRBJ2-3 and V is TRBV28; 7 bases match TRBD1. V was clipped by 7 bases and J by 7 bases; unmatched bases: 8. CDR1 MDHEN and CDR2 SYDVKM come from the germline V gene. CDR3 length equals 13 residues. The complete variable domain, with remaining parts taken from reference TRBV28 and TRBJ2-3, reads DVKVTQSSRYLVKRTGEKVFLECVQDMDHENMFWYRQDPGLGLRLIYFSYDVKMKEKGDIPEGYSVSREKKERFSLILESASTNQTSMYLCASNPDRENTQYFGPGTRLTVL.

On this clone: Other DNA sequences within the sample encode an identical CDR3. V gene TRBV7-2 combines with J gene TRBJ1-2; D call uncertain. CDR3 length: 11 amino acids. V was cut by 3 bases and J by 5 bases, with 4 bases left in between. From germline, CDR1 is SGHTA and CDR2 FQGNSA. Here the CDR3 reads CASSFLYGYTF. CDR3 DNA sequence: TGTGCCAGCAGCTTCCTGTATGGCTACACCTTC.

This rearrangement joins TRBV5-4 to TRBJ2-2; 7 bases line up with TRBD1. Germline-derived CDR1 and CDR2 are SGHNT and YYREEE (reference sequence). CDR3 length: 16 amino acids. The junction had 14 bases not matched to a gene; V was cut back by 4 bases and J by 8 bases. The CDR3 sequence is CASSQGDGVGKGELFF. DNA for the CDR3: TGTGCCAGCAGCCAGGGGGACGGCGTGGGCAAGGGGGAGCTGTTTTTT. The variable domain in full, completed from reference TRBV5-4 and TRBJ2-2, reads ETGVTQSPTHLIKTRGQQVTLRCSSQSGHNTVSWYQQALGQGPQFIFQYYREEENGRGNFPPRFSGLQFPNYSSELNVNALELDDSALYLCASSQGDGVGKGELFFGEGSRLTVL.

This chain connects TRBV5-1 to TRBJ1-2, with TRBD1 matching 8 bases. Germline V gene sequence: CDR1 SGHRS, CDR2 YFSETQ. This CDR3 has 13 amino acids. The trim removed 0 bases at V and 6 bases at J, leaving 1 base unmatched. Here the CDR3 DNA reads TGCGCCAGCAGCTTGGGCAGGGGGCATGGCTACACCTTC. This translates into CASSLGRGHGYTF.

The rearrangement joins TRBV11-2 to TRBJ2-7, with 7 bases fitting TRBD1. V shed 5 bases and J 4 bases; nucleotides not matched to a gene: 20. CDR3 length equals 18 residues. Germline V gene lookup returns CDR1 SGHAT and CDR2 FQNNGV. Here the CDR3 reads CASSRIKRQRDSVYEQYF. The CDR3 DNA follows: TGTGCCAGCAGCCGTATTAAAAGGCAAAGGGACAGCGTTTACGAGCAGTACTTC.

Concerning this clone itself: Other DNA sequences in the same sample also yield this CDR3. The V call is TRBV2, the J call TRBJ1-1, with D possibly being TRBD1 (6 bases). Per germline, CDR1 SNHLY and CDR2 FYNNEI. The germline V and J ends were trimmed by 4 bases and 0 bases, with 12 bases remaining between them. CDR3 length: 15 amino acids. CDR3 residues: CASSGGGTLNTEAFF. CDR3 nucleotides: TGTGCCAGCAGTGGAGGGGGGACTTTGAACACTGAAGCTTTCTTT.

The chain has TRBV27 and TRBJ2-1; 7 bases agree with TRBD1. The trim removed 4 bases at V and 0 bases at J, leaving 3 bases unmatched. CDR1 is MNHEY and CDR2 is SMNVEV in the germline V gene (reference sequence). The CDR3 consists of 15 residues. In DNA form, the CDR3 reads TGTGCCAGCAGTTCAGGACAGGTCTCCTACAATGAGCAGTTCTTC. This codes for CASSSGQVSYNEQFF.

The chain uses TRBV6-1 and TRBJ2-7, with 10 bases that match TRBD2. There are 14 residues in the CDR3. Germline V gene data show CDR1 as MNHNS and CDR2 as SASEGT. Trimming took 4 bases from V and 7 from J; bases not matched to a gene: 7. The CDR3 here is CASSGGAGGREQYF. For the CDR3, the DNA is TGTGCCAGCAGTGGAGGAGCGGGAGGGAGGGAGCAGTACTTC.

This chain links TRBV12-5 with TRBJ1-1; a possible D gene is TRBD1 (6 bases). This CDR3 spans 13 amino acids. Per the germline V gene, CDR1 is LGHNT and CDR2 is FRNRAP. V was trimmed by 2 bases and J by 5 bases, leaving 9 bases between them. In DNA form, the CDR3 reads TGTGCTAGTGGTTTGAGGGGGAGGACTGAAGCTTTCTTT. Translating gives CASGLRGRTEAFF.

The table lists this clone with a count of one. The same CDR3 also results from other DNA sequences found in this sample. This chain connects TRBV5-1 to TRBJ1-1; perhaps TRBD1 as D (5 bases). V was pared by 3 bases and J by 0 bases, with 6 bases between. Germline V gives CDR1 SGHRS, CDR2 YFSETQ. This CDR3 is built from 13 residues. In DNA form, the CDR3 reads TGCGCCAGCAGCTCGACAGTGAACACTGAAGCTTTCTTT. Its protein product is CASSSTVNTEAFF.

The rearrangement links TRBV14 to TRBJ2-3; the D gene is possibly TRBD1 (5 bases). Trimming took 6 bases from V and 1 from J, leaving 11 bases between them. The CDR3 is made up of 14 amino acids. Germline V lookup: CDR1 SGHDN, CDR2 FVKESK. The CDR3 nucleotides read TGTGCCAGCAGGGTCACAGGAGGCACAGATACGCAGTATTTT. Protein product: CASRVTGGTDTQYF. Using reference TRBV14 and TRBJ2-3 for the parts outside the CDR3, the full variable domain is EAGVTQFPSHSVIEKGQTVTLRCDPISGHDNLYWYRRVMGKEIKFLLHFVKESKQDESGMPNNRFLAERTGGTYSTLKVQPAELEDSGVYFCASRVTGGTDTQYFGPGTRLTVL.

The chain carries TRBV5-4 and TRBJ2-2; D perhaps matches TRBD1 (6 bases). There are 15 residues in the CDR3. Germline loops: CDR1 SGHNT, CDR2 YYREEE (reference sequence). V gave up 4 bases and J gave up 2 bases, with 12 bases separating them. The CDR3 bases are TGTGCCAGCAGCGGGATACAGGGTAACACCGGGGAGCTGTTTTTT. Translated, it gives CASSGIQGNTGELFF.

The genes are TRBV11-3 and TRBJ2-3; D possibly corresponds to TRBD1 (5 bases). Trimming removed 4 bases at V and 2 bases at J, with 16 bases between. The CDR3 is made up of 16 amino acids. CDR1 is SGHNT, CDR2 YENEEA, per germline. CDR3 residues: CASSSGQGRYTDTQYF. DNA of the CDR3: TGTGCCAGCAGCTCCGGACAAGGTCGCTACACAGATACGCAGTATTTT.

The chain employs TRBV7-2 and TRBJ2-7; 15 bases line up with TRBD2. This CDR3 is 16 amino acids long. CDR1 and CDR2 (germline): SGHTA, FQGNSA. Unmatched junction bases numbered 11, after V lost 5 bases and J lost 9 bases. The CDR3 DNA reads as TGTGCCAGCAGCCGAACCGGGACTAGCGGGAGGTTACGGCAGTACTTC. It specifies CASSRTGTSGRLRQYF.

The chain carries TRBV5-1 and TRBJ2-2, with D tentatively TRBD1 or TRBD2 (5 bases each). This CDR3 has 16 residues. The ends were cut back, 6 bases at V and 2 bases at J, with 17 bases in the middle. Germline values: CDR1 SGHRS, CDR2 YFSETQ. The CDR3 protein is CASIVVPGANTGELFF. In DNA form, the CDR3 reads TGCGCCAGCATTGTGGTTCCCGGGGCAAACACCGGGGAGCTGTTTTTT.

The chain joins TRBV5-1 to TRBJ2-3; no firm D call. The CDR3 runs to 15 residues. V gave up 7 bases and J gave up 2 bases, with 17 bases separating them. CDR1 SGHRS and CDR2 YFSETQ come from the germline V gene. CDR3 sequence reads: CASYAKPAPTDTQYF. The CDR3 bases are TGCGCCAGCTATGCGAAACCCGCACCCACAGATACGCAGTATTTT.

V usage is TRBV5-1 and J usage is TRBJ1-2; 9 bases align to TRBD1. The ends lost 4 bases at V and 6 bases at J; junction bases unmatched: 10. This CDR3 region has 15 residues. The germline gives CDR1 SGHRS, CDR2 YFSETQ. DNA of the CDR3: TGCGCCAGCAGCCTGGCCGGGACAGGGTCTGATGGCTACACCTTC. Its translation is CASSLAGTGSDGYTF.

This chain uses TRBV5-4 with TRBJ2-1; TRBD2 agrees at 8 bases. Germline trimming cut 0 bases from V and 0 bases from J; bases unmatched to any gene: 11. The CDR3 runs to 19 residues. CDR1 is SGHNT and CDR2 is YYREEE in the germline V gene (reference sequence). In nucleotides, the CDR3 is TGTGCCAGCAGCTTGGCTGCTAGCGGGTTCCCCAGCTCCTACAATGAGCAGTTCTTC. Amino acid sequence: CASSLAASGFPSSYNEQFF.

The chain uses TRBV19 and TRBJ1-2, with no clear D. Germline CDR1 reads LNHDA; CDR2 reads SQIVND (reference sequence). The V gene lost 4 bases and the J gene lost 4 bases, with 7 bases spanning the gap. The CDR3 extends over 12 amino acids. As DNA, the CDR3 is TGTGCCAGTAGTACGCGGAGCTATGGCTACACCTTC. Translating it yields CASSTRSYGYTF. Together with reference TRBV19 and TRBJ1-2, the CDR3 gives the full variable domain: DGGITQSPKYLFRKEGQNVTLSCEQNLNHDAMYWYRQDPGQGLRLIYYSQIVNDFQKGDIAEGYSVSREKKESFPLTVTSAQKNPTAFYLCASSTRSYGYTFGSGTRLTVV.

The chain employs TRBV29-1 and TRBJ1-3; no reliable D call. Trimming pared 7 bases from V and 1 base from J, leaving 11 bases between. This CDR3 contains 13 residues. Germline V gene data show CDR1 as SQVTM and CDR2 as ANQGSEA. CDR3 coding DNA: TGCAGCGCCCGTCTACCTTCTGGAAACACCATATATTTT. Encoded protein: CSARLPSGNTIYF.

This chain uses TRBV6-5 with TRBJ1-2, with TRBD1 matching over 7 bases. The CDR3 has 15 amino acids. CDR1 is MNHEY, CDR2 SVGAGI, per germline. With V trimmed by 6 bases and J by 2 bases, 9 bases remained unmatched. CDR3 DNA: TGTGCCAGCAGGACAGGGACTACCTCAAACTATGGCTACACCTTC. Protein product: CASRTGTTSNYGYTF.

The gene calls are TRBV29-1 and TRBJ2-5, with TRBD2 identical over 8 bases. The CDR3 extends over 13 amino acids. Per germline, CDR1 SQVTM and CDR2 ANQGSEA. J was trimmed by 4 bases and V by 7 bases; bases with no gene match: 8. The CDR3 DNA follows: TGCAGCGGGGCTCTTCTAGCGGGAGAGACCCAGTACTTC. It specifies CSGALLAGETQYF.

This clone was seen just once. The genes are TRBV11-2 and TRBJ2-7, with a weak D call TRBD1 (5 bases). The CDR3 consists of 13 residues. V was pared by 7 bases and J by 5 bases, with 15 bases between. Germline V gene data show CDR1 as SGHAT and CDR2 as FQNNGV. CDR3: CASTPRVTDEQYF. CDR3 DNA: TGTGCCAGCACCCCCAGGGTTACCGACGAGCAGTACTTC.

The chain uses TRBV30 and TRBJ1-1; D is unclear. The V gene lost 8 bases and the J gene lost 3 bases, with 16 bases spanning the gap. CDR3 length: 13 residues. Germline V gene lookup returns CDR1 GTSNPN and CDR2 SVGIG (reference sequence). The CDR3 DNA reads TGTGCCCTGACGGCCTCTCGAGACACTGAAGCTTTCTTT. It specifies CALTASRDTEAFF.

Notes on this clone: This specimen includes other DNA sequences encoding the same CDR3. V and J are TRBV5-4 and TRBJ2-3, with D maybe TRBD2 (5 bases). V was pared by 2 bases and J by 0 bases, with 7 bases between. This CDR3 has 14 amino acids. The V gene's germline CDR1 is SGHNT and CDR2 YYREEE (reference sequence). The CDR3, as DNA: TGTGCCAGCAGCTTTGGCGGGAGCACAGATACGCAGTATTTT. Translating gives CASSFGGSTDTQYF. Filled out from reference TRBV5-4 and TRBJ2-3, the complete variable domain reads ETGVTQSPTHLIKTRGQQVTLRCSSQSGHNTVSWYQQALGQGPQFIFQYYREEENGRGNFPPRFSGLQFPNYSSELNVNALELDDSALYLCASSFGGSTDTQYFGPGTRLTVL.

CDR3 bases: TGCGCCAGCCGAAAGACTAATCAAGAAAACATTCAGCCCCAGCATTTT. This encodes CASRKTNQENIQPQHF. The gene calls are TRBV10-1 and TRBJ1-5; D call uncertain. CDR1 WNHNN and CDR2 SYGVQD come from the germline V gene (reference sequence). This CDR3 is built from 16 residues. V was pared by 8 bases and J by 6 bases, with 23 bases between.